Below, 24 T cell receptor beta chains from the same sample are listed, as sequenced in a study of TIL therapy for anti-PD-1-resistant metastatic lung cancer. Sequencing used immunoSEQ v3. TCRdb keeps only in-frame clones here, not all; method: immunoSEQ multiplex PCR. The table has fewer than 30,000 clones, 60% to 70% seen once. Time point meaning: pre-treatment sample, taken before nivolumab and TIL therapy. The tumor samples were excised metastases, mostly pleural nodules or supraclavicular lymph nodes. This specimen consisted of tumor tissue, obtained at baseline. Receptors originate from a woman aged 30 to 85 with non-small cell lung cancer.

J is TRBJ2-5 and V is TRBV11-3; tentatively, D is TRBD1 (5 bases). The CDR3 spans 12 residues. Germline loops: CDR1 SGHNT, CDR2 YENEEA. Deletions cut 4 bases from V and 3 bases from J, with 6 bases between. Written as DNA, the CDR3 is TGTGCCAGCAGCTCCAGGGAAGAGACCCAGTACTTC. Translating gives CASSSREETQYF.

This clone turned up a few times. The CDR3 region has the DNA TGTGCCAGCAGCTTCGAGGGCGGGGGCTACGAGCAGTACTTC. This sequence encodes CASSFEGGGYEQYF. The chain has TRBV7-9 and TRBJ2-7; 7 bases fit TRBD2. V lost 3 bases to trimming and J lost 3 bases; unmatched junction nucleotides: 5. The CDR3 has 14 amino acids. Germline CDR1 is SEHNR and CDR2 is FQNEAQ (reference sequence).

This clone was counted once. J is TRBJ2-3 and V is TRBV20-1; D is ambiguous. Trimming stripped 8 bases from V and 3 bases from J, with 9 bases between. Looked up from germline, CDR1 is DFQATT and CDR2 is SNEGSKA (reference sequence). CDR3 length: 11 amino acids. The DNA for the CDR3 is TGCAGTCACGAAAGGACAGATACGCAGTATTTT. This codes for CSHERTDTQYF.

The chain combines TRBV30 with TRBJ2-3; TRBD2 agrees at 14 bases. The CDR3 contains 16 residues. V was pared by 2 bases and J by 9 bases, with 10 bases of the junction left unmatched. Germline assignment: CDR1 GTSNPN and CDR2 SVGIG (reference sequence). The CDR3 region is CAWSKTGTSGSETQYF. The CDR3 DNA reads TGTGCCTGGAGTAAAACCGGGACTAGCGGGAGTGAAACGCAGTATTTT.

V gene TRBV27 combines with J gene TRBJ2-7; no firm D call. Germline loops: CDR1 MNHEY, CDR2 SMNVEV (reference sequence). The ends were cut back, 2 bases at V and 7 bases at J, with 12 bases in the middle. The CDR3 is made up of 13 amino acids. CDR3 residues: CASSLIVGWEQYF. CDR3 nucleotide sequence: TGTGCCAGCAGTTTAATAGTGGGGTGGGAGCAGTACTTC.

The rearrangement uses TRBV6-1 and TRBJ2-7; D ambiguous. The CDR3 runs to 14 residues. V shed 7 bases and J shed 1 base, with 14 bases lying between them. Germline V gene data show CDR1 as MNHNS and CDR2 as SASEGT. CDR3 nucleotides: TGTGCCAGCACCCCTAGAGGCCAATCCTACGAGCAGTACTTC. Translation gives CASTPRGQSYEQYF.

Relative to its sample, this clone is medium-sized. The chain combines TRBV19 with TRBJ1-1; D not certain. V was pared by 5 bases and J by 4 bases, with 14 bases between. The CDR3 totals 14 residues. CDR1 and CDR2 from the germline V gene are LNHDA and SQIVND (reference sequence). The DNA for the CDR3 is TGTGCCAGTAGTCTCCCGGGCCTCGTCACTGAAGCTTTCTTT. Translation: CASSLPGLVTEAFF. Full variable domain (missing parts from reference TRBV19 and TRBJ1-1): DGGITQSPKYLFRKEGQNVTLSCEQNLNHDAMYWYRQDPGQGLRLIYYSQIVNDFQKGDIAEGYSVSREKKESFPLTVTSAQKNPTAFYLCASSLPGLVTEAFFGQGTRLTVV.

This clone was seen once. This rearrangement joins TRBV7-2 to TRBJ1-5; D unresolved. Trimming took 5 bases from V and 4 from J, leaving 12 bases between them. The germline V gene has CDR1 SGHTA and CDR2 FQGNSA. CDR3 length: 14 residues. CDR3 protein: CASSPGRGNQPQHF. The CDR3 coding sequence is TGTGCCAGCAGCCCAGGACGGGGTAATCAGCCCCAGCATTTT.

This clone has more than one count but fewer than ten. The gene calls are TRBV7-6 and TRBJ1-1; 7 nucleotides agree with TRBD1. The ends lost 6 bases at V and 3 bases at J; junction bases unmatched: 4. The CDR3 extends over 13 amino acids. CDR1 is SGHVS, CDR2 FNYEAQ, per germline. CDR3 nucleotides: TGTGCCAGCAGTCTCGACAGGGACACTGAAGCTTTCTTT. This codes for CASSLDRDTEAFF.

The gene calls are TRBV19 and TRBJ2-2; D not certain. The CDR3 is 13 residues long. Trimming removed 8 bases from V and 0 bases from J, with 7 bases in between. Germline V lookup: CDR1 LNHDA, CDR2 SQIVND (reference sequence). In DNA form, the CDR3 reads TGTGCCAGTCGCGTCGCGAACACCGGGGAGCTGTTTTTT. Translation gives CASRVANTGELFF.

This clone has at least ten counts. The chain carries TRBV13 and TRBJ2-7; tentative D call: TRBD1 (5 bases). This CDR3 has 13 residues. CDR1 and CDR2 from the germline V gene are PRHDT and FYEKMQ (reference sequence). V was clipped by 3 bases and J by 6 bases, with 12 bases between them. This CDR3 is CASSFAQDGEQYF. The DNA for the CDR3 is TGTGCCAGCAGCTTCGCACAGGATGGCGAGCAGTACTTC.

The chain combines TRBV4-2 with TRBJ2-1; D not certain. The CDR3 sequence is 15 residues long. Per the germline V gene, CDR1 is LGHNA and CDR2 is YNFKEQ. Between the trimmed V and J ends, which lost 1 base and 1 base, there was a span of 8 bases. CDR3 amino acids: CASSQAGESYNEQFF. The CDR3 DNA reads TGTGCCAGCAGCCAAGCGGGTGAGTCCTACAATGAGCAGTTCTTC.

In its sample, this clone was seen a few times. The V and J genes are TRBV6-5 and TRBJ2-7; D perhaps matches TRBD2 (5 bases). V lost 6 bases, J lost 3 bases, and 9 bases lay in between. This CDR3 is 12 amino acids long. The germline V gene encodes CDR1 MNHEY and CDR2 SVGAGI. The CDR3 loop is CASSPRGYEQYF. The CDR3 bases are TGTGCCAGCAGCCCCCGGGGCTACGAGCAGTACTTC.

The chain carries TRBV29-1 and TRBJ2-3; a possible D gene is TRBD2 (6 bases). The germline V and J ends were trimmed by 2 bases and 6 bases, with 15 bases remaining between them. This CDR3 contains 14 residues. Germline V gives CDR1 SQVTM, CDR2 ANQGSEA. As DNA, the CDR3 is TGCAGCGTTGAAAACACCGGCGGGGAGGATACGCAGTATTTT. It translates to CSVENTGGEDTQYF.

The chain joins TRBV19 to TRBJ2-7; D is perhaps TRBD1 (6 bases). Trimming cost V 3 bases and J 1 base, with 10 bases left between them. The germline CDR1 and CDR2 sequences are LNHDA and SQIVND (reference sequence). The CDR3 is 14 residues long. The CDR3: CASSITGTSYEQYF. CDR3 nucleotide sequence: TGTGCCAGTAGTATTACGGGGACATCCTACGAGCAGTACTTC.

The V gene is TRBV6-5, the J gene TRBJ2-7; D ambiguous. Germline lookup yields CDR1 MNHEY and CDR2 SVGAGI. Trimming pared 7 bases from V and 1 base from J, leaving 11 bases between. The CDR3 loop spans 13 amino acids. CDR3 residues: CASTSERSYEQYF. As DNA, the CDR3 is TGTGCCAGCACCTCGGAGCGTTCCTACGAGCAGTACTTC.

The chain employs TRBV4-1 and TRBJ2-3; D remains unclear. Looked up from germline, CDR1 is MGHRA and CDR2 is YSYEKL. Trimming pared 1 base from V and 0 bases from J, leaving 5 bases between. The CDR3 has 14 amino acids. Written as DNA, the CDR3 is TGCGCCAGCAGCCAAGTTTTGAGCACAGATACGCAGTATTTT. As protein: CASSQVLSTDTQYF.

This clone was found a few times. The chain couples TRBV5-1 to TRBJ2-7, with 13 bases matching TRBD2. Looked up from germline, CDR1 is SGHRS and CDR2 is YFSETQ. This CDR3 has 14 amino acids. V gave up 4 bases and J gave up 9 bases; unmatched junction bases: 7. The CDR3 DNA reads TGCGCCAGCAGCAATCAAAGACTAGCGGGAGGGCAGTACTTC. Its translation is CASSNQRLAGGQYF.

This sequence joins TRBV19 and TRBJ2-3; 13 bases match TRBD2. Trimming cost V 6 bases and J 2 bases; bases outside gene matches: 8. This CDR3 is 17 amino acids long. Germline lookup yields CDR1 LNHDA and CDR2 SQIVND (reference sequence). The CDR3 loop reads CASRPGTSGAVTDTQYF. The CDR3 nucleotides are TGTGCCAGTAGACCCGGGACTAGCGGGGCTGTCACAGATACGCAGTATTTT.

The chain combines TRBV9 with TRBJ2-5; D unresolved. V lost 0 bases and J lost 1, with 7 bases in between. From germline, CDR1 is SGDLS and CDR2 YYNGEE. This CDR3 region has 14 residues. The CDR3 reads CASSVEAVQETQYF. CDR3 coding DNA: TGTGCCAGCAGCGTAGAGGCAGTCCAAGAGACCCAGTACTTC. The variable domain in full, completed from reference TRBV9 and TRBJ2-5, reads DSGVTQTPKHLITATGQRVTLRCSPRSGDLSVYWYQQSLDQGLQFLIQYYNGEERAKGNILERFSAQQFPDLHSELNLSSLELGDSALYFCASSVEAVQETQYFGPGTRLLVL.

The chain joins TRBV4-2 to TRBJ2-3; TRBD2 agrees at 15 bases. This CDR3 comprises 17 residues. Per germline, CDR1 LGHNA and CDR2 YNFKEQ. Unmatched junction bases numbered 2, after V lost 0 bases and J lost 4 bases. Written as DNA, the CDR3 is TGTGCCAGCAGCCAAGACGGACTAGCGGGAGGGCCAGATACGCAGTATTTT. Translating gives CASSQDGLAGGPDTQYF.

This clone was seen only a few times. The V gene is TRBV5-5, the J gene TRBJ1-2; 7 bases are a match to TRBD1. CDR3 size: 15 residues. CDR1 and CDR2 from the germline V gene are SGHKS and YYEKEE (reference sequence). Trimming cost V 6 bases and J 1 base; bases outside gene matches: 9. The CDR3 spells CASTSDRIINYGYTF. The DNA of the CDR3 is TGTGCCAGCACCTCGGACAGGATTATTAACTATGGCTACACCTTC.

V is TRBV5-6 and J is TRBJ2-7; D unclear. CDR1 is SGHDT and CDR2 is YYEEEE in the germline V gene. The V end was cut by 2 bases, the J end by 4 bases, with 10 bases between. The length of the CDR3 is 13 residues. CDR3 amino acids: CASSFRPSYEQYF. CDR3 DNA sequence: TGTGCCAGCAGCTTTCGGCCCTCTTACGAGCAGTACTTC. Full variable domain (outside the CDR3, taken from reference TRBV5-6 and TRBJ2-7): DAGVTQSPTHLIKTRGQQVTLRCSPKSGHDTVSWYQQALGQGPQFIFQYYEEEERQRGNFPDRFSGHQFPNYSSELNVNALLLGDSALYLCASSFRPSYEQYFGPGTRLTVT.

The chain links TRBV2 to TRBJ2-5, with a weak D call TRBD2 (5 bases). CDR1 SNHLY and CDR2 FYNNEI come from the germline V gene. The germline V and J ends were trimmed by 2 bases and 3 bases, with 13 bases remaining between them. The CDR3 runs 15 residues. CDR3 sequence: CASSEMVGAEETQYF. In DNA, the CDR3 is TGTGCCAGCAGTGAAATGGTGGGAGCGGAAGAGACCCAGTACTTC.